Listed here are 9 T cell receptor beta chains from one sample, sequenced in a study of shared clonotypes between healthy human individuals. The table came from immunoSEQ multiplex PCR; TCRdb's copy has only in-frame clones and leaves some out. This sample has about a million clones; approximately 70% occur once, and the top ten carry about 1.5%. Sequences were obtained from memory CD4+ T cells sorted from blood. Subset specified: CD45RA-negative fraction. These receptors all stem from a man younger than 35 in good health.

The chain recombines TRBV15 with TRBJ2-2; no clear D. The CDR3 totals 14 residues. V dropped 1 base and J dropped 7 bases, with 10 bases sitting between them. Germline V gives CDR1 LNHNV, CDR2 YYDKDF (reference sequence). The CDR3 DNA is TGTGCCACCAGCAGAGTTGAAGACCGCGGGGAGCTGTTTTTT. It codes for CATSRVEDRGELFF.

The chain carries TRBV9 and TRBJ1-3; D gene ambiguous. Trimming stripped 1 base from V and 0 bases from J, with 14 bases between. Germline CDR1 SGDLS, CDR2 YYNGEE. This CDR3 has 17 amino acids. DNA for the CDR3: TGTGCCAGCAGCGTATCGTTCGGGATAGGCTCTGGAAACACCATATATTTT. As protein: CASSVSFGIGSGNTIYF.

This clone occurred once. The chain carries TRBV11-2 and TRBJ2-5, with D possibly being TRBD2 (6 bases). Germline CDR1 SGHAT, CDR2 FQNNGV. The length of the CDR3 is 15 residues. The V and J ends lost 5 bases and 5 bases respectively, with 18 bases between them. For the CDR3, the DNA is TGTGCCAGCAGCGCGGGGCAGTTAAACGGGGAGACCCAGTACTTC. Its translation is CASSAGQLNGETQYF.

The rearrangement uses TRBV5-4 and TRBJ1-1; D is unclear. Germline-derived CDR1 and CDR2 are SGHNT and YYREEE (reference sequence). Trimming took 0 bases from V and 2 from J, leaving 8 bases between them. The CDR3 totals 14 residues. The DNA for the CDR3 is TGTGCCAGCAGCTTGGCCTGGGGAAACACTGAAGCTTTCTTT. Translation: CASSLAWGNTEAFF.

The chain's CDR3 is CASSLGGQGLNEQYF. In nucleotides, the CDR3 is TGTGCCAGCAGCCTAGGGGGGCAGGGGCTCAACGAGCAGTACTTC. The rearrangement joins TRBV7-2 to TRBJ2-7, with D possibly being TRBD1 or TRBD2 (6 bases each). Looked up from germline, CDR1 is SGHTA and CDR2 is FQGNSA. Trimming pared 5 bases from V and 5 bases from J, leaving 19 bases between. This CDR3 has 15 residues.

This clone was counted between two and nine times. The V gene is TRBV19, the J gene TRBJ1-4; D uncertain. V was cut by 3 bases and J by 7 bases, with 9 bases left in between. The CDR3 covers 13 residues. CDR1 and CDR2 (germline): LNHDA, SQIVND (reference sequence). The CDR3 bases are TGTGCCAGTAGTATTGCGGGGATTGAAAAACTGTTTTTT. This encodes CASSIAGIEKLFF.

This sequence joins TRBV7-2 and TRBJ2-2; the D is unclear. In germline, CDR1 is SGHTA, CDR2 FQGNSA. This CDR3 has 14 residues. V was clipped by 7 bases and J by 3 bases, with 12 bases between them. As DNA, the CDR3 is TGTGCCAGCACTAAAGTTATCGACACCGGGGAGCTGTTTTTT. Protein: CASTKVIDTGELFF.

The chain uses TRBV30 and TRBJ2-3; weak D call: TRBD2 (6 bases). The CDR3 contains 14 residues. Germline assignment: CDR1 GTSNPN and CDR2 SVGIG (reference sequence). With 3 bases removed from V and 4 bases from J, the gap between germline ends came to 14 bases. CDR3 loop: CAWRPLGEADTQYF. DNA of the CDR3: TGTGCCTGGAGGCCTCTGGGGGAGGCAGATACGCAGTATTTT.

This chain joins TRBV19 and TRBJ1-1; D ambiguous. The V and J ends lost 6 bases and 2 bases respectively, with 22 bases between them. CDR1 is LNHDA, CDR2 SQIVND, per germline (reference sequence). The CDR3 contains 17 residues. CDR3 bases: TGTGCCAGTAGGCCCCGAGCGGATTGGGAATTAAACACTGAAGCTTTCTTT. It translates to CASRPRADWELNTEAFF.